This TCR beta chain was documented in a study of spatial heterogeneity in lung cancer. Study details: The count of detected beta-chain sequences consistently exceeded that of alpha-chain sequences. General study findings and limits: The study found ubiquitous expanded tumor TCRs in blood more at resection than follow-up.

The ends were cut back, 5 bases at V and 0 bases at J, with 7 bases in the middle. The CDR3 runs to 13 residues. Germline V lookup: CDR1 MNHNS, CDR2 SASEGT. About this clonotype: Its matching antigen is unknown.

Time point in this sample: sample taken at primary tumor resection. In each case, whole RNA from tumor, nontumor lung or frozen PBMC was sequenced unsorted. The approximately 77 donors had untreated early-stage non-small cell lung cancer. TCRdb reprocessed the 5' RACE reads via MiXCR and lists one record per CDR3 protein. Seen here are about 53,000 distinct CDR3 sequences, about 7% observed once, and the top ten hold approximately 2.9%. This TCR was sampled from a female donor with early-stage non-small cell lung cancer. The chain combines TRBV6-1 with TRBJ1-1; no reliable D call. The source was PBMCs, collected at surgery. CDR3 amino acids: CASSWGLNTEAFF. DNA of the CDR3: TGTGCCAGCAGTTGGGGATTGAACACTGAAGCTTTCTTT.